This is a list of T cell receptor beta chains from one sample in a study of early T cells in non-severe SARS-CoV-2 infection. TCRdb reprocessed the 5' RACE reads with MiXCR, giving one entry per CDR3 protein. The table has 50,000 to 70,000 distinct CDR3 sequences, approximately 12% seen once; the top ten hold 1.3% to 1.5%. Sample: whole blood. These receptors all come from an adult who was a healthcare worker with PCR-confirmed SARS-CoV-2 infection or an uninfected control (not recorded which). CDR3s include the opening cysteine and the closing phenylalanine or tryptophan. The D gene is left open where the match is weak. A row's size may be missing; if present it is once, few, many or a size class.

clone_size cdr3_length j_call d_call v_call cdr3_nt cdr3_aa
few 16 TRBJ2-7 TRBD2 TRBV4-1 TGCGCCAGCAGCCATCCTCTAGCGGGGGGGCCCCACGAGCAGTACTTC CASSHPLAGGPHEQYF
many 13 TRBJ2-7 TRBD1 TRBV12-3/TRBV12-4 TGTGCCAGCAGCCCGACAAGGGGGCCCGAGCAGTACTTC CASSPTRGPEQYF
NA 14 TRBJ2-7 NA TRBV7-2 TGTGCCAGCAGCTTAGCCTCACCCTACTACGAGCAGTACTTC CASSLASPYYEQYF
many 13 TRBJ2-1 TRBD2 TRBV10-3 TGTGCCATCAGCCGCGGGACTAGCGGTGAGCAGTTCTTC CAISRGTSGEQFF
many 16 TRBJ2-5 NA TRBV7-2 TGTGCCAGCAGCTTAGCCACGGCCTTGAACCAAGAGACCCAGTACTTC CASSLATALNQETQYF
many 14 TRBJ1-1 NA TRBV12-3/TRBV12-4 TGTGCCAGCAGTTCCCAGACAGTCTGGAGTATGGCTTTCTTT CASSSQTVWSMAFF
NA 17 TRBJ1-5 TRBD1 TRBV12-3/TRBV12-4 TGTGCCAGCAGTTTAAGGCAGGGGGGAAATAGCAATCAGCCCCAGCATTTT CASSLRQGGNSNQPQHF
NA 17 TRBJ1-1 NA TRBV3-1 TGTGCCAGCAGCCCCCCTCCGGGAGCCCCCCTAGACACTGAAGCTTTCTTT CASSPPPGAPLDTEAFF
NA 13 TRBJ1-1 TRBD1 TRBV5-1 TGCGCCAGCAGCATAACGGGACAGGGTGAAGCTTTCTTT CASSITGQGEAFF
few 13 TRBJ2-5 TRBD2 TRBV7-2 TGTGCCACTACGCGGGGGGGGCCAGAGACCCAGTACTTC CATTRGGPETQYF
many 14 TRBJ1-1 NA TRBV10-3 TGTGCCATCAGCGGTGAGGGAAGGTACACTGAAGCTTTCTTT CAISGEGRYTEAFF
NA 16 TRBJ2-3 NA TRBV20-1 TGCAGTGCTAGAGAACTCGGGACACGTTTCACAGATACGCAGTATTTT CSARELGTRFTDTQYF
few 15 TRBJ2-1 TRBD2 TRBV4-1 TGCGCCAGCAGCTTCCTGACTAGCGGGGTGAGGGAGCAGTTCTTC CASSFLTSGVREQFF
few 15 TRBJ1-3 NA TRBV20-1 TGCAGTGCTAGAGATGGCGGTCGTGGTGGAAACACCATATATTTT CSARDGGRGGNTIYF
few 16 TRBJ1-3 NA TRBV7-9 TGTGCCAGCAGCTTAGCGACCGGGAGCTCTGGAAACACCATATATTTT CASSLATGSSGNTIYF
NA 15 TRBJ1-2 TRBD1 TRBV5-1 TGCGCCAGCAGCTCGCGGACAGGGGGAGAAAATGGCTACACCTTC CASSSRTGGENGYTF
few 15 TRBJ2-1 TRBD2 TRBV7-6 TGTACCAGCAGCTTACAAGCGGGGGCCTACAATGAGCAGTTCTTC CTSSLQAGAYNEQFF
many 15 TRBJ1-2 NA TRBV20-1 TGCAGTGCTAGAGATTCTCTGAGGGGAAACTATGGCTACACCTTC CSARDSLRGNYGYTF
many 14 TRBJ2-2 NA TRBV19 TGTGCCAGTATCAGAACCGTTAACACCGGGGAGCTGTTTTTT CASIRTVNTGELFF
few 15 TRBJ2-3 NA TRBV9 TGTGCCAGCAGCCGCTCCGGGTCGAAACCCGATACGCAGTATTTT CASSRSGSKPDTQYF
few 17 TRBJ2-2 NA TRBV18 TGTGCCAGCTCACCACCGTCCGGACTAATCGGCGCCGGGGAGCTGTTTTTT CASSPPSGLIGAGELFF
NA 17 TRBJ2-5 NA TRBV7-9 TGTGCCAGCAGCTCTCCACCCGGCCGAGCAGTCCAAGAGACCCAGTACTTC CASSSPPGRAVQETQYF
many 17 TRBJ2-1 TRBD2 TRBV7-9 TGTGCCAGCAGCACGACCCCCGGGACTAGCGGATACAATGAGCAGTTCTTC CASSTTPGTSGYNEQFF
few 13 TRBJ2-5 NA TRBV7-2 TGTGCCACCGCTAGGGGACCTGGGGAGACCCAGTACTTC CATARGPGETQYF
NA 14 TRBJ1-5 NA TRBV6-1 TGTGCCAGCAGTGGAGACAGGAAGGTTCAGCCCCAGCATTTT CASSGDRKVQPQHF
NA 20 TRBJ2-2 NA TRBV6-4 TGTGCCAGCAGTGACCCGATGGAAAAAGTGGGCCTTGATCTTAGCGGGGAGCTGTTTTTT CASSDPMEKVGLDLSGELFF
NA 13 TRBJ2-7 TRBD2 TRBV7-6 TGTGCCAGCAGCGCGCTAGCGGGGGGCGAGCAGTACTTC CASSALAGGEQYF
NA 15 TRBJ1-3 NA TRBV5-1 TGCGCCAGCAGCCGAGCGATTGGCGGGCTGGACACCATATATTTT CASSRAIGGLDTIYF
many 13 TRBJ1-1 TRBD1 TRBV6-5 TGTGCCTCCAAGACAGGGGGTATCCTTGAAGCTTTCTTT CASKTGGILEAFF
few 12 TRBJ2-7 TRBD1 TRBV24-1 TGTGCCACCAGTGATGACAGGGACGAGCAGTACTTC CATSDDRDEQYF
NA 12 TRBJ2-1 NA TRBV7-2 TGTGCCAGCAGCGTGACCTCGGGACTCATCTTCTTC CASSVTSGLIFF
few 17 TRBJ2-3 TRBD2 TRBV20-1 TGCAGTGCTAGAGGGATATGGACTAGCCAAATTACAGATACGCAGTATTTT CSARGIWTSQITDTQYF
few 14 TRBJ1-2 TRBD1 TRBV6-5 TGTGCCAGCAGTCCCGGGACAGGGATCGAGGGCTACACCTTC CASSPGTGIEGYTF
NA 12 TRBJ2-1 NA TRBV19 TGTGCCAGTAGTCCTCGGGACGGAGAGCAGTTCTTC CASSPRDGEQFF
few 16 TRBJ2-5 TRBD1 TRBV10-3 TGTGCCATCAGCAGAAAGACAGGGGGATCCCAAGAGACCCAGTACTTC CAISRKTGGSQETQYF
many 15 TRBJ2-5 NA TRBV7-2 TGTGCCAGCAGCTTACTTGCTAGGACAATAGAGACCCAGTACTTC CASSLLARTIETQYF
few 13 TRBJ2-7 NA TRBV20-1 TGCAGTGCTAGGAGGACCAACTCCTACGAGCAGTACTTC CSARRTNSYEQYF
few 13 TRBJ1-1 NA TRBV20-1 TGCAGTGCTGAAGACACCTTGAACACTGAAGCTTTCTTT CSAEDTLNTEAFF
NA 12 TRBJ1-1 NA TRBV19 TGTGCCAGTAGTAACCCAAGAGGCTGGGCTTTCTTT CASSNPRGWAFF
many 13 TRBJ1-1 NA TRBV6-5 TGTGCCAGCAGTTACAACGGTAACACTGAAGCTTTCTTT CASSYNGNTEAFF
many 18 TRBJ2-3 TRBD1 TRBV4-3 TGCGCCAGCAGCCAAGGAGGGACAGGGCTGATTCGGGCAGATACGCAGTATTTT CASSQGGTGLIRADTQYF
few 13 TRBJ1-6 NA TRBV14 TGTGCCAGCAGCCGTTCCGGGAATTCACCCCTCCACTTT CASSRSGNSPLHF
many 15 TRBJ2-1 NA TRBV18 TGTGCCAGCCTACCCGCGGGGGCGCGAGGCAATGAGCAGTTCTTC CASLPAGARGNEQFF
NA 14 TRBJ1-4 NA TRBV7-9 TGTGCCAGCGGGCACAGGCCCAGCAATGAAAAACTGTTTTTT CASGHRPSNEKLFF
few 12 TRBJ2-2 NA TRBV30 TGTGCCTGGAGAGTGGACACCGGGGAGCTGTTTTTT CAWRVDTGELFF
few 12 TRBJ2-5 NA TRBV18 TGTGCCAGCTCACCAGGACGAGAGACCCAGTACTTC CASSPGRETQYF